Sequencing of this T cell receptor beta chain was carried out in a study of OX40 agonist ivuxolimab in advanced cancers. Study context: Patients received the agonistic anti-OX40 (CD134) antibody ivuxolimab. Those enrolled were 82.7% male, with a mean age of around 57 years and ages from roughly 20 to 85.

Repertoires were generated with immunoSEQ multiplex PCR, while TCRdb's copy carries only in-frame clones and drops some. The table lists fewer than 90,000 clones, approximately 86% of them singletons. V lost 4 bases, J lost 6 bases, and 5 bases stayed unmatched. Germline V gene data show CDR1 as SNHLY and CDR2 as FYNNEI. The CDR3 covers 15 residues. Study-wide findings and caveats: More expanded clones were seen, on average, in CD8+ T cells than in CD4+. With doses of 0.1 to 3.0 mg/kg, CD4+ and CD8+ blood T cells had undergone clonal expansion by week 6.

About this clone itself: Its antigen remains unidentified.

The rearrangement joins TRBV2 to TRBJ1-6; 8 bases are shared with TRBD1. Source: CD4+ or CD8+ T cells sorted from blood, taken in a trial of the OX40 agonist ivuxolimab. This clonotype was obtained from an adult with an advanced solid tumor such as melanoma, head and neck, liver or kidney cancer. The CDR3 sequence is CASSAMDRANSPLHF. The CDR3 nucleotides are TGTGCCAGCAGTGCCATGGACAGGGCTAATTCACCCCTCCACTTT.